The clone carrying this T cell receptor (beta chain) was observed at least ten times. Its specificity is not known. The data were obtained in a study of CD8 T cells in ankylosing spondylitis. Findings and limits, study-wide: Disease-linked clones were reportedly significantly enriched in matched ankylosing spondylitis synovial fluid.

The V end was cut by 2 bases, the J end by 1 base, with 12 bases between. This CDR3 contains 15 residues. From germline, CDR1 is SGHDT and CDR2 YYEEEE. Quantitative 5'-RACE with molecular barcodes generated TCR beta libraries. Using its own MiXCR run on the 5' RACE reads, TCRdb lists one record per CDR3 protein. The repertoire has more than 300,000 distinct CDR3 sequences, roughly 10% of them found once; the top ten carry roughly a tenth. The V and J genes are TRBV5-6 and TRBJ1-1, with no clear D. The sequenced sample was blood, either unsorted or a sorted T cell fraction (not recorded which). This clonotype was obtained from a female donor with ankylosing spondylitis or in good health (not recorded which). This CDR3 is CASSFLGQKNTEAFF. The CDR3 DNA follows: TGTGCCAGCAGCTTTCTGGGTCAGAAGAACACTGAAGCTTTCTTT.